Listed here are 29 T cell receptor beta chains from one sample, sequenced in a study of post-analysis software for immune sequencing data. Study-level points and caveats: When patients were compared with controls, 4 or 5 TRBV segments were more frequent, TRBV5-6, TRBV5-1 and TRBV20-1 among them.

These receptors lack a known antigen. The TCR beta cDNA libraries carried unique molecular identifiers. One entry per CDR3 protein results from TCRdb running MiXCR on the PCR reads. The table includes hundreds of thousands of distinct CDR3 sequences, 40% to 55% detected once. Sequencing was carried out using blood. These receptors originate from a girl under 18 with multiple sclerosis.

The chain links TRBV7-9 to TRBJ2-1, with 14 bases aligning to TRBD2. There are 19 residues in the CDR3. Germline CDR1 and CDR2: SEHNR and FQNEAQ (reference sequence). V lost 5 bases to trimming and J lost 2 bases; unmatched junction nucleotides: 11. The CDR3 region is CASSPLGGTSGSTYNEQFF. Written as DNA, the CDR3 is TGTGCCAGCAGCCCTCTCGGGGGGACTAGCGGGAGTACCTACAATGAGCAGTTCTTC.

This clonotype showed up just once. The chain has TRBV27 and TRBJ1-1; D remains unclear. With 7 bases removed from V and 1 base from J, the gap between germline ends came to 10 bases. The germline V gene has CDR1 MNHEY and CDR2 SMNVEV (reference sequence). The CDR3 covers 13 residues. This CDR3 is CASKDGKNTEAFF. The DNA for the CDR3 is TGTGCCAGCAAGGACGGGAAGAACACTGAAGCTTTCTTT.

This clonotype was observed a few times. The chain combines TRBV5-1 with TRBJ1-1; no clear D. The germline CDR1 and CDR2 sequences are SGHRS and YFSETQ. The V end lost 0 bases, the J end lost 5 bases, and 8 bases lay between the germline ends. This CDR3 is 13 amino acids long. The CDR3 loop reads CASSLAVVTEAFF. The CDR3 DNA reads TGCGCCAGCAGCTTGGCCGTGGTTACTGAAGCTTTCTTT.

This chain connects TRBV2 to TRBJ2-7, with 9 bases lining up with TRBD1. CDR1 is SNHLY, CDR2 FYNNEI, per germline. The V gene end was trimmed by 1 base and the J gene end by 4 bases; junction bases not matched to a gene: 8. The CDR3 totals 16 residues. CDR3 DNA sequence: TGTGCCAGCAGTGAAGGGGGACAGGGTATTGTGTACGAGCAGTACTTC. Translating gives CASSEGGQGIVYEQYF.

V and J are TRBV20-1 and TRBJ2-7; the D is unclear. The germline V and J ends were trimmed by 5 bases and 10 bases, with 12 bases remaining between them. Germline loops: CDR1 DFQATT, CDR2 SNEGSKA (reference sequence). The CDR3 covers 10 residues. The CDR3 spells CSAPEITQYF. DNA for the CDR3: TGCAGTGCTCCTGAAATTACCCAGTACTTC.

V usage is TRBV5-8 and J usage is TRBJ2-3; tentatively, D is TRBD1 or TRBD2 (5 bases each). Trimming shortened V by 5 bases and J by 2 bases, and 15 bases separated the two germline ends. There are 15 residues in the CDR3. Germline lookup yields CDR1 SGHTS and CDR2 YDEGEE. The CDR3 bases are TGTGCCAGCAGTTTGATAGGGACCGTCACAGATACGCAGTATTTT. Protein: CASSLIGTVTDTQYF.

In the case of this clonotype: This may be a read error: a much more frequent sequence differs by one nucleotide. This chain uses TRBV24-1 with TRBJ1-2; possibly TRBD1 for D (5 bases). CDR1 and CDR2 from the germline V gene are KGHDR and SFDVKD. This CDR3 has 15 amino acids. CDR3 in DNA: TGTGCCACCGGTGACCCCACCGGGGGAGTCTATGGCTACACCTTC. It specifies CATGDPTGGVYGYTF.

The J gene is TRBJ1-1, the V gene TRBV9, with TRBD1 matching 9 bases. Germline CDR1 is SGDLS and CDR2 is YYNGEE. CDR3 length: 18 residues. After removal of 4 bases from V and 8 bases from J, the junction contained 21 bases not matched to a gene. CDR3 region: CASSPGGGTGRINLEAFF. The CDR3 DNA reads TGTGCCAGCAGCCCCGGAGGTGGGACAGGGCGGATAAACCTGGAAGCTTTCTTT.

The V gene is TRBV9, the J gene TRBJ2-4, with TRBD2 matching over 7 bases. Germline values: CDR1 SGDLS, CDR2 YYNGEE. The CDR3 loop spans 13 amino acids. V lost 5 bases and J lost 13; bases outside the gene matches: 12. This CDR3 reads CASRRTAGWEQYF. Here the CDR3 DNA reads TGTGCCAGCAGGCGAACAGCGGGGTGGGAGCAGTACTTC.

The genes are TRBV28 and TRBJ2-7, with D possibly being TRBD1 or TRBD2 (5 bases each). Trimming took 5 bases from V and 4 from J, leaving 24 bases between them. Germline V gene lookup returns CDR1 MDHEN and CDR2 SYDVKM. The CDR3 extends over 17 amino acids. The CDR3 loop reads CASSTSRATTAIYEQYF. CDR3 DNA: TGTGCCAGCAGTACCTCCAGGGCGACTACGGCCATATACGAGCAGTACTTC.

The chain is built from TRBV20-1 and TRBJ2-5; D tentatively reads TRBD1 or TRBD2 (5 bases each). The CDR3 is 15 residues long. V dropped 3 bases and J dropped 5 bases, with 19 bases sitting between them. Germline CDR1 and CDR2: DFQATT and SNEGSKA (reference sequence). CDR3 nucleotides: TGCAGTGCTAGGGGGCTAGCAGCCTCGGGGGAGACCCAGTACTTC. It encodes CSARGLAASGETQYF.

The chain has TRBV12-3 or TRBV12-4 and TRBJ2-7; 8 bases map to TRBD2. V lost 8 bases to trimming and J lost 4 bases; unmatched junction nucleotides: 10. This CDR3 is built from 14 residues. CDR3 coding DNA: TGTGCCAGCGGGGGAAGCGGGAGTTCATACGAGCAGTACTTC. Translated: CASGGSGSSYEQYF.

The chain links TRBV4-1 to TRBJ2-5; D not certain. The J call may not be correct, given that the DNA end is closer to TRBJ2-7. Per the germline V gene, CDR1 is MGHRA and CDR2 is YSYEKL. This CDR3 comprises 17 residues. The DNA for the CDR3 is TGCGCCAGCAGCCAAGACCCAAGGGAAAAGCGCTTGAACGAGCAGTACTTC. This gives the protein CASSQDPREKRLNEQYF.

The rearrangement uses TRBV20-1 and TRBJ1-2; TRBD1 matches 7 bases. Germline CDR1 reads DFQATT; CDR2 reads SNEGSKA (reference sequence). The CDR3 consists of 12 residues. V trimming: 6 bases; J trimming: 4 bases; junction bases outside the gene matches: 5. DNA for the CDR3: TGCAGTGCCAACCGGGACAGCTATGGCTACACCTTC. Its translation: CSANRDSYGYTF.

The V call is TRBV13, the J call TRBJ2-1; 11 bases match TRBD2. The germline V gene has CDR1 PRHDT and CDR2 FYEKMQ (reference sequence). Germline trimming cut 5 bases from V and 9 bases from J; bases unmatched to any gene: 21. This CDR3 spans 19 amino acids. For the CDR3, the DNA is TGTGCCAGCAGCCTCGTAATGCTAGCGGGAGGCCCCACTGGAGGTGAGCAGTTCTTC. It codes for CASSLVMLAGGPTGGEQFF.

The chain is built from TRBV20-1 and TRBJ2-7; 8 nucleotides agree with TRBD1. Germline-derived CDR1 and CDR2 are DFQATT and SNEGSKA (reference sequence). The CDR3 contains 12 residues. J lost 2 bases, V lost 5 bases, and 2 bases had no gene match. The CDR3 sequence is CSAGTGPYEQYF. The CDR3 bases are TGCAGTGCTGGGACAGGTCCCTACGAGCAGTACTTC.

The CDR3 loop reads CAISESKGRDTEAFF. Here the CDR3 DNA reads TGTGCCATCAGTGAGTCGAAGGGACGGGACACTGAAGCTTTCTTT. The chain employs TRBV10-3 and TRBJ1-1; TRBD1 might be the D (5 bases). Per the germline V gene, CDR1 is ENHRY and CDR2 is SYGVKD. The CDR3 is 15 amino acids. Trimming took off 0 bases at V and 3 bases at J, with 11 bases between the two ends.

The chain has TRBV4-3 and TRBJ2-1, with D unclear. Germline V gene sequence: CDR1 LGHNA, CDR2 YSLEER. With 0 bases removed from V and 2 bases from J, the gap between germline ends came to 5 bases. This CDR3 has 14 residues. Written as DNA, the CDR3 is TGCGCCAGCAGCCAAGAATGGGCCTACAATGAGCAGTTCTTC. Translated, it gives CASSQEWAYNEQFF.

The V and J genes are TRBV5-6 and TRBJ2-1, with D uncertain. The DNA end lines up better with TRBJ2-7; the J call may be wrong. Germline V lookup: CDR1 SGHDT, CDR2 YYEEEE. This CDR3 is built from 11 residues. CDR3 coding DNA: TGTGCCAGCAGCCGGCGAATTGAGCAGTACTTC. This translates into CASSRRIEQYF.

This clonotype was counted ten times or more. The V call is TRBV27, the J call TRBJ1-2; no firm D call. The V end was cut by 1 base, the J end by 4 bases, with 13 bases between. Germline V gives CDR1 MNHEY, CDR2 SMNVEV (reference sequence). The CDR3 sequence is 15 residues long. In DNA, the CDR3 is TGTGCCAGCAGTTTATACCGATCCCTCGCCTATGGCTACACCTTC. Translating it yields CASSLYRSLAYGYTF.

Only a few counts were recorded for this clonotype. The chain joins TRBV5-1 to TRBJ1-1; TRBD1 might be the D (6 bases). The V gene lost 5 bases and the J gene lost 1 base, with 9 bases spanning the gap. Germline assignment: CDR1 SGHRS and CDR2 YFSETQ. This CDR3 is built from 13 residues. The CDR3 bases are TGCGCCAGCAGGGGGGCACCGAACACTGAAGCTTTCTTT. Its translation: CASRGAPNTEAFF.

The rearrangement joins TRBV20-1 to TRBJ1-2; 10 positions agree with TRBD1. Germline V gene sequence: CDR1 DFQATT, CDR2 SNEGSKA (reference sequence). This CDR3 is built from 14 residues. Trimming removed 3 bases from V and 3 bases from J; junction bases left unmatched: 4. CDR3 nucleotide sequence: TGCAGTGCTAGCCCCGGACAGGGGGACTATGGCTACACCTTC. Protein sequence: CSASPGQGDYGYTF.

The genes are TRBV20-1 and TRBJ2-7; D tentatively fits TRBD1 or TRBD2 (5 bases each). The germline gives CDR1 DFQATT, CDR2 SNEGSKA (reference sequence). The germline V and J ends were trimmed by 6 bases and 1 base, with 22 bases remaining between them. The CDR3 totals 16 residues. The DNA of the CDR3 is TGCAGTGCCCGAGGTGGGGGAGTAGGCGGATCCTACGAGCAGTACTTC. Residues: CSARGGGVGGSYEQYF.

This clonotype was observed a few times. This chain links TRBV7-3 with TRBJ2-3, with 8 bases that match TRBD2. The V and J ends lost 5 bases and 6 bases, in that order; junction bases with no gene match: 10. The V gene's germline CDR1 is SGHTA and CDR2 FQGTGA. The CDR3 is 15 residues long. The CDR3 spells CASSRTSSGGDTQYF. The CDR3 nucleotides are TGTGCCAGCAGCCGGACTAGCTCCGGGGGTGATACGCAGTATTTT.

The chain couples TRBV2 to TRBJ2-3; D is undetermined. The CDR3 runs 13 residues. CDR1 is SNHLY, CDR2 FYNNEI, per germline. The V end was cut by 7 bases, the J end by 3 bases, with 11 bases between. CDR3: CASTPDLTDTQYF. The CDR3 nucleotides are TGTGCCAGCACCCCAGACTTAACAGATACGCAGTATTTT.

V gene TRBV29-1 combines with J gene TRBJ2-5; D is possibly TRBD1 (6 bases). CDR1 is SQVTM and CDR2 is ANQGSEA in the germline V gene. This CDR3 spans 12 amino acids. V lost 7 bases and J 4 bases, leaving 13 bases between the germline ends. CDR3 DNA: TGCAGCGACACACAGGGCTTAGAGACCCAGTACTTC. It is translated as CSDTQGLETQYF.

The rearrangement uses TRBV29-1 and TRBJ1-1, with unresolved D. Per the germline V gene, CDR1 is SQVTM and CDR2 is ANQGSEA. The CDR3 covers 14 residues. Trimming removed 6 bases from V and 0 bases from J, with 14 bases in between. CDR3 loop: CSVRVRAMNTEAFF. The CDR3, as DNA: TGCAGCGTACGAGTCCGGGCCATGAACACTGAAGCTTTCTTT. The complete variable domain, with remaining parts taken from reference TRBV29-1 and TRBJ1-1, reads SAVISQKPSRDICQRGTSLTIQCQVDSQVTMMFWYRQQPGQSLTLIATANQGSEATYESGFVIDKFPISRPNLTFSTLTVSNMSPEDSSIYLCSVRVRAMNTEAFFGQGTRLTVV.

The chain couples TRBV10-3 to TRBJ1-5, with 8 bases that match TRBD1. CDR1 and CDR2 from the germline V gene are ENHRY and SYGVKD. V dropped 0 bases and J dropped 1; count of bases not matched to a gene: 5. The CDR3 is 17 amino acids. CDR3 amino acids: CAISESMAGGSNQPQHF. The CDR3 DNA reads TGTGCCATCAGTGAGTCTATGGCAGGGGGCAGCAATCAGCCCCAGCATTTT.

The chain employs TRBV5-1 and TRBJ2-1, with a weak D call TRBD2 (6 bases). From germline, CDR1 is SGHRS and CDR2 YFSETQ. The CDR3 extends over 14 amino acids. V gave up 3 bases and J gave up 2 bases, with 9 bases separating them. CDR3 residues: CASSWGEAYNEQFF. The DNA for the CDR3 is TGCGCCAGCAGCTGGGGGGAGGCCTACAATGAGCAGTTCTTC.